In its sample, the clone carrying this TCR beta chain was seen a few times. The CDR3 extends over 17 amino acids. After removal of 3 bases from V and 1 base from J, the junction contained 11 bases not matched to a gene. Germline-derived CDR1 and CDR2 are WSHSY and SAAADI. Via MiXCR, TCRdb re-called the 5' RACE reads, giving one row per CDR3 protein. The table shows roughly 260,000 distinct CDR3 sequences, with about 16% occurring only once. This sample is part of a study of T-cell memory formation after mild COVID-19. The specimen sequenced was PBMCs or a T cell subset sorted from them (not recorded which). This TCR came from a man aged 18 to 29 who had mild COVID-19 (a few samples of this study predate the infection). Cell type and time point are not known. The gene calls are TRBV10-2 and TRBJ1-1, with 7 bases fitting TRBD1. The CDR3 DNA is TGCGCCAGCAGTGATAGGCCAGGGGGAACGGGGAACACTGAAGCTTTCTTT. This sequence encodes CASSDRPGGTGNTEAFF.